The 19 T cell receptor beta chains presented below share a single source sample, sequenced in a study of T cell clonality in common variable immunodeficiency. Study results and limitations: Fewer deletions and N-nucleotide insertions were reportedly seen in common variable immunodeficiency TCR beta sequences.

Assay used: immunoSEQ multiplex PCR; TCRdb lists only in-frame clones, some missing. The sample contains tens of thousands of clones, none of them singletons. No antigen is known for these receptors. Sequencing was carried out using peripheral blood mononuclear cells. The receptors were gathered from a human donor with common variable immunodeficiency.

On this clone itself: The read stops 3 residues short of the end of the CDR3; the missing end is completed from the germline J gene. The J gene is TRBJ1-5, the V gene TRBV2; 9 bases match TRBD1. Germline-derived CDR1 and CDR2 are SNHLY and FYNNEI. The CDR3 totals 15 residues. Trimming removed 5 bases from V and 4 bases from J; junction bases left unmatched: 6. The chain's CDR3 is CASSPPTGGNQPQHF. The CDR3 DNA, read in part, is TGTGCCAGCAGTCCTCCGACAGGGGGGAATCAGCCC.

This clone was counted ten times or more. The read stops 3 residues short of the end of the CDR3; the missing end is completed from the germline J gene. The V and J genes are TRBV30 and TRBJ2-1; possible D gene TRBD1, 5 bases. The CDR3 sequence is 12 residues long. Trimming removed 1 base at V and 7 bases at J, with 8 bases between. Germline-derived CDR1 and CDR2 are GTSNPN and SVGIG (reference sequence). CDR3 bases read: TGTGCCTGGAGTGGGGCAGGGAATGAG. Protein sequence: CAWSGAGNE. The entire CDR3 protein is CAWSGAGNEQFF.

This clone was seen more than once but under ten times. The CDR3 goes on 3 residues after the read ends, and that part is filled in from the germline J gene. This chain connects TRBV5-5 to TRBJ1-2, with 7 bases that match TRBD1. The CDR3 is 13 residues long. The germline CDR1 and CDR2 sequences are SGHKS and YYEKEE (reference sequence). The CDR3 reads CASSFRQGEGYTF. The covered CDR3 bases are TGTGCCAGCAGCTTTCGGCAGGGGGAAGGC.

There are many counts of this clone. The sequence runs out 3 residues before the end of the CDR3; the remainder is reconstructed from the germline J gene. J is TRBJ1-6 and V is TRBV5-4; TRBD1 agrees at 10 bases. With 4 bases clipped from V and 1 base from J, the junction kept 2 bases outside the gene matches. Germline assignment: CDR1 SGHNT and CDR2 YYREEE (reference sequence). There are 16 residues in the CDR3. CDR3 residues: CASSVDRGSYNSPLHF. The CDR3 bases that were read are TGTGCCAGCAGCGTGGACAGGGGGTCCTATAATTCACCC.

This clone came up a few times. The read gets to within 3 residues of the CDR3 end, and the germline J gene fills in the rest. This rearrangement joins TRBV19 to TRBJ1-5; 10 bases fit TRBD1. Germline-derived CDR1 and CDR2 are LNHDA and SQIVND (reference sequence). CDR3 length: 15 amino acids. The trim removed 6 bases at V and 2 bases at J, leaving 4 bases unmatched. Here the CDR3 reads CASSQTGGGNQPQHF. The covered CDR3 bases are TGTGCCAGTAGCCAGACAGGGGGCGGCAATCAGCCC.

To note about this clone: The read ends 3 residues early relative to the CDR3; the germline J gene fills the gap. V and J are TRBV7-9 and TRBJ1-2; 7 bases align to TRBD1. The CDR3 runs 14 residues. Germline V gene lookup returns CDR1 SEHNR and CDR2 FQNEAQ (reference sequence). CDR3 DNA (partial): TGTGCCAGCAGCTCATGGAGGGGGCCCCTAGGC. Translation gives CASSSWRGPLG. The complete CDR3 protein is CASSSWRGPLGYTF.

Only a few counts were recorded for this clone. From the germline J gene comes the end of the CDR3, since the read stops 3 residues before it. V usage is TRBV7-9 and J usage is TRBJ2-3; tentatively, D is TRBD1 (5 bases). CDR1 and CDR2 (germline): SEHNR, FQNEAQ (reference sequence). The CDR3 is 13 amino acids. CDR3 DNA, as far as it was read: TGTGCCAGCAGCTTAGGGTTGCAGGGAACG. Translation gives CASSLGLQGT. The entire CDR3 protein reads CASSLGLQGTQYF. Combining the CDR3 with reference TRBV7-9 and TRBJ2-3 gives the whole variable domain DTGVSQNPRHKITKRGQNVTFRCDPISEHNRLYWYRQTLGQGPEFLTYFQNEAQLEKSRLLSDRFSAERPKGSFSTLEIQRTEQGDSAMYLCASSLGLQGTQYFGPGTRLTVL.

The table lists this clone with a few counts. The sequence runs out 3 residues before the end of the CDR3; the remainder is reconstructed from the germline J gene. The chain uses TRBV7-2 and TRBJ2-4; D gene ambiguous. CDR1 SGHTA and CDR2 FQGNSA come from the germline V gene. The CDR3 covers 14 residues. V lost 5 bases, J lost 6 bases, and 14 bases lay in between. The CDR3: CASSPRQGRNIQYF. The sequenced CDR3 bases are TGTGCCAGCAGCCCCCGACAAGGTCGAAACATT. The whole variable domain, remainder taken from reference TRBV7-2 and TRBJ2-4, is GAGVSQSPSNKVTEKGKDVELRCDPISGHTALYWYRQSLGQGLEFLIYFQGNSAPDKSGLPSDRFSAERTGGSVSTLTIQRTQQEDSAVYLCASSPRQGRNIQYFGAGTRLSVL.

This clone was observed many times. Read sequence stops 3 residues before the CDR3 end, and the germline J gene provides the missing end. The chain employs TRBV7-3 and TRBJ2-3; weak D call: TRBD1 (6 bases). Per germline, CDR1 SGHTA and CDR2 FQGTGA. With 5 bases removed from V and 0 bases from J, the gap between germline ends came to 15 bases. The CDR3 sequence is 16 residues long. Here the CDR3 reads CASSHQGLVSTDTQYF. CDR3 DNA, as far as it was read: TGTGCCAGCAGCCACCAGGGGTTAGTCAGCACAGATACG.

This clone has at least ten counts. The read terminates 3 residues ahead of where the CDR3 ends, so the germline J gene completes it. The chain combines TRBV7-3 with TRBJ2-2, with 11 bases aligning to TRBD2. Germline-derived CDR1 and CDR2 are SGHTA and FQGTGA. The V gene end was trimmed by 5 bases and the J gene end by 5 bases; junction bases not matched to a gene: 1. The CDR3 runs to 14 residues. The covered CDR3 bases are TGTGCCAGCAGCAGACTAGCGGGAACCGGGGAG. This gives the protein CASSRLAGTGE. The full CDR3 sequence reads CASSRLAGTGELFF.

This clone was counted only a few times. The read stops 3 residues short of the end of the CDR3; the missing end is completed from the germline J gene. V is TRBV18 and J is TRBJ1-4; TRBD1 matches 8 bases. Per the germline V gene, CDR1 is KGHSH and CDR2 is LQKENI. The CDR3 spans 18 residues. This chain's CDR3 is CASSLQVHGQGEFSTLFF. Partial CDR3 DNA: TGTGCCAGCTCACTTCAAGTTCACGGACAGGGTGAATTCTCAACA.

This clone was counted a few times. The read stops 3 residues short of the end of the CDR3; the missing end is completed from the germline J gene. The V call is TRBV7-2, the J call TRBJ1-5, with D unresolved. This CDR3 has 13 amino acids. Germline lookup yields CDR1 SGHTA and CDR2 FQGNSA. Trimming removed 3 bases at V and 0 bases at J, with 3 bases between. CDR3 sequence: CASSFNSNQPQHF. The DNA read from the CDR3 is TGTGCCAGCAGCTTCAATAGCAATCAGCCC.

Notes on this clone: The CDR3 end lies 3 residues beyond the end of the read and is filled in from the germline J gene. This rearrangement joins TRBV7-9 to TRBJ2-7; D remains ambiguous. The V gene lost 0 bases and the J gene lost 6 bases, with 12 bases spanning the gap. The CDR3 has 14 amino acids. Germline CDR1 is SEHNR and CDR2 is FQNEAQ (reference sequence). CDR3 sequence reads: CASSLAGTPGEQYF. The covered CDR3 bases are TGTGCCAGCAGCTTAGCGGGCACACCAGGCGAG.

This clone was found many times. The CDR3 end lies 3 residues beyond the end of the read and is filled in from the germline J gene. V is TRBV5-6 and J is TRBJ2-2, with 8 nucleotides matching TRBD1. V shed 4 bases, J shed 6 bases, and the junction held 5 bases outside the gene matches. CDR3 length: 14 residues. The germline V gene has CDR1 SGHDT and CDR2 YYEEEE. The sequenced CDR3 bases are TGTGCCAGCAGCACGCTACAGGGGGCCGGGGAG. Residues: CASSTLQGAGE. The CDR3 in its entirety is CASSTLQGAGELFF.

This clone occurred many times. The read terminates 3 residues ahead of where the CDR3 ends, so the germline J gene completes it. V gene TRBV20-1 combines with J gene TRBJ2-3; D call uncertain. The CDR3 contains 15 residues. With 0 bases removed from V and 0 bases from J, the gap between germline ends came to 10 bases. Germline CDR1 reads DFQATT; CDR2 reads SNEGSKA (reference sequence). CDR3 bases read: TGCAGTGCTAGAGATCGGGTGCTCAGCACAGATACG. Protein: CSARDRVLSTDT. The complete CDR3 protein is CSARDRVLSTDTQYF.

Comments on this clone: The DNA ends 3 residues before the CDR3 does, and the rest of the CDR3 is filled in from the germline J gene. The rearrangement joins TRBV19 to TRBJ2-5; possible D gene TRBD2, 5 bases. Trimming removed 2 bases from V and 1 base from J, with 11 bases in between. This CDR3 comprises 15 residues. CDR1 and CDR2 from the germline V gene are LNHDA and SQIVND (reference sequence). The DNA read from the CDR3 is TGTGCCAGTAGTATAACACTAGTCGCCCAAGAGACC. It yields the protein CASSITLVAQET. The CDR3, in full, reads CASSITLVAQETQYF.

There are a few counts of this clone. The read is 3 residues too short to cover the CDR3 end, so that end is filled in from the germline J gene. The chain combines TRBV7-8 with TRBJ1-2; no clear D. The CDR3 covers 13 residues. CDR1 is SGHVS, CDR2 FQNEAQ, per germline. The V and J ends lost 3 bases and 2 bases respectively, with 7 bases between them. CDR3 protein: CASSLALNYGYTF. CDR3 bases read: TGTGCCAGCAGCTTGGCCCTCAACTATGGC.

This clone was observed a few times. The read falls 3 residues short of the CDR3 end, and the missing part is taken from the germline J gene. The rearrangement links TRBV7-9 to TRBJ1-6; D possibly corresponds to TRBD1 (5 bases). Germline lookup yields CDR1 SEHNR and CDR2 FQNEAQ (reference sequence). V was cut by 2 bases and J by 6 bases, with 11 bases left in between. This CDR3 spans 15 amino acids. CDR3 sequence reads: CASSLTGEANSPLHF. CDR3 DNA (partial): TGTGCCAGCAGCTTAACAGGAGAGGCTAATTCACCC.

This clone has ten or more counts. From the germline J gene comes the end of the CDR3, since the read stops 3 residues before it. This chain uses TRBV18 with TRBJ1-5, with D unresolved. V was pared by 8 bases and J by 7 bases, with 15 bases between. Germline V CDR1 and CDR2: KGHSH, LQKENI. The CDR3 loop spans 13 amino acids. The CDR3 bases that were read are TGTGCCAGCAAAAGAGGAGGGCAACAGCCC. This translates into CASKRGGQQP. The whole CDR3 is CASKRGGQQPQHF.